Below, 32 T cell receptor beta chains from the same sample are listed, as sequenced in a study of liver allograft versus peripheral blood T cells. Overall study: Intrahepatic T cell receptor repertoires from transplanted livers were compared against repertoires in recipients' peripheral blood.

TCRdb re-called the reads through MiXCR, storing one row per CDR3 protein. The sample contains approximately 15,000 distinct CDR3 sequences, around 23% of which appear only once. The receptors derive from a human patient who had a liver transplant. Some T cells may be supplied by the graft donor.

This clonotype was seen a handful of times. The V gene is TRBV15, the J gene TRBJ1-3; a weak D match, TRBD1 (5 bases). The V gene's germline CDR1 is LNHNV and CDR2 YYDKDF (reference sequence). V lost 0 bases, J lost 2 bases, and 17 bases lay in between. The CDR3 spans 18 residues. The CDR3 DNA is TGTGCCACCAGCAGAGATCAATGGCGGGGGGTGGCTGGAAACACCATATATTTT. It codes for CATSRDQWRGVAGNTIYF.

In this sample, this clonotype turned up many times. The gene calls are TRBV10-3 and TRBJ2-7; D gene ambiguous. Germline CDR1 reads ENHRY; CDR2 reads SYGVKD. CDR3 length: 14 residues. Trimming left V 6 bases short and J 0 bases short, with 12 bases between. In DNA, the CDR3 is TGTGCCATCAGGGCGGACGGTGACTCCTACGAGCAGTACTTC. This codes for CAIRADGDSYEQYF.

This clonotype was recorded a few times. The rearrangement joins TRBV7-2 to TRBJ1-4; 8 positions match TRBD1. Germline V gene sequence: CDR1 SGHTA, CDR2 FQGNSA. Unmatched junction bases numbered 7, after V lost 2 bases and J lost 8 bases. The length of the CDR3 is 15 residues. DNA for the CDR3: TGTGCCAGCAGCTTACTTGGACAGGGTACCGAAAAACTGTTTTTT. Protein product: CASSLLGQGTEKLFF.

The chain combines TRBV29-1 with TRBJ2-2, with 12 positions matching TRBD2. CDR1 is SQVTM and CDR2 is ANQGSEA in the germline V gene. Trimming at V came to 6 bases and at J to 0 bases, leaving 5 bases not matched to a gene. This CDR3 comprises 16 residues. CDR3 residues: CSVQLAGGSNTGELFF. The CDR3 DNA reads TGCAGCGTCCAACTAGCGGGGGGATCGAACACCGGGGAGCTGTTTTTT.

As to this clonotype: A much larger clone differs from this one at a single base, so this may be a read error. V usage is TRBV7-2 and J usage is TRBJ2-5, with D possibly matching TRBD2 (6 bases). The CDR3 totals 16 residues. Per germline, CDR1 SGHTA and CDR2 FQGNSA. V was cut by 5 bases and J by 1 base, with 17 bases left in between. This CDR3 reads CTSSLSMPGAQETQYF. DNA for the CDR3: TGTACCAGCAGCCTAAGCATGCCGGGAGCCCAAGAGACCCAGTACTTC.

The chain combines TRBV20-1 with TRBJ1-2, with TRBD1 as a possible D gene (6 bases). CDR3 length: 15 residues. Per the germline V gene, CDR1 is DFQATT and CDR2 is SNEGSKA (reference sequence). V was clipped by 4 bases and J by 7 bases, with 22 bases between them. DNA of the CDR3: TGCAGTGCTAATATTGAGGGGGTTGGTAGTCGTGGCTACACCTTC. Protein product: CSANIEGVGSRGYTF.

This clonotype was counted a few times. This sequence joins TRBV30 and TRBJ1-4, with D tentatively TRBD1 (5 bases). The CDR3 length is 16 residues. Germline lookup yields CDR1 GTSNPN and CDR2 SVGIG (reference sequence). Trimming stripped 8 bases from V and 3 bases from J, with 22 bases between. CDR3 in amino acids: CATSRGTSLSNEKLFF. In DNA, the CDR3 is TGTGCCACCTCGCGAGGGACCTCATTGTCTAATGAAAAACTGTTTTTT.

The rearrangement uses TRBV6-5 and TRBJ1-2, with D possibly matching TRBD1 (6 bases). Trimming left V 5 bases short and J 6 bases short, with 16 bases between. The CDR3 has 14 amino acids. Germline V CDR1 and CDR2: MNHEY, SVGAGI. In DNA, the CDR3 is TGTGCCAGCAGTCCCAGGGGAAAATTGGATGGCTACACCTTC. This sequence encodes CASSPRGKLDGYTF.

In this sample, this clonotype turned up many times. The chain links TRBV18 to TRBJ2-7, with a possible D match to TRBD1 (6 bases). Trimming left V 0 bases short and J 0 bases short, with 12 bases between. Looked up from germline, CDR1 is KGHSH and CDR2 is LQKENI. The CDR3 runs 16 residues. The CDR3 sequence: CASSPPPGVSSYEQYF. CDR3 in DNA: TGTGCCAGCTCACCACCCCCAGGGGTAAGCTCCTACGAGCAGTACTTC.

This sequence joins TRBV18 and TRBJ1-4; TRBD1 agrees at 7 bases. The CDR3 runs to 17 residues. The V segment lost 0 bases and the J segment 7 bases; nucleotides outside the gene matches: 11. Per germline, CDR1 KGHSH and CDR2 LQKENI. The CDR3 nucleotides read TGTGCCAGCTCACCACCTGGACAGGCCGGGGGGGTTGAAAAACTGTTTTTT. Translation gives CASSPPGQAGGVEKLFF. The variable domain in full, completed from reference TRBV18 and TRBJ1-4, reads NAGVMQNPRHLVRRRGQEARLRCSPMKGHSHVYWYRQLPEEGLKFMVYLQKENIIDESGMPKERFSAEFPKEGPSILRIQQVVRGDSAAYFCASSPPGQAGGVEKLFFGSGTQLSVL.

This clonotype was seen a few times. CDR3 region: CAWSNLGNTEAFF. CDR3 DNA: TGTGCCTGGAGCAATCTCGGAAACACTGAAGCTTTCTTT. This chain links TRBV30 with TRBJ1-1; D unresolved. Trimming took 3 bases from V and 2 from J, leaving 10 bases between them. CDR3 length equals 13 residues. The V gene's germline CDR1 is GTSNPN and CDR2 SVGIG (reference sequence). Full variable domain (outside the CDR3, taken from reference TRBV30 and TRBJ1-1): SQTIHQWPATLVQPVGSPLSLECTVEGTSNPNLYWYRQAAGRGLQLLFYSVGIGQISSEVPQNLSASRPQDRQFILSSKKLLLSDSGFYLCAWSNLGNTEAFFGQGTRLTVV.

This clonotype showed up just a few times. CDR3 region: CASSLEWLRGEETQYF. The CDR3 DNA follows: TGTGCCAGCAGCTTAGAATGGCTCAGGGGAGAAGAGACCCAGTACTTC. The chain uses TRBV7-9 and TRBJ2-5; tentatively, D is TRBD1 (6 bases). The V end lost 1 base, the J end lost 3 bases, and 15 bases lay between the germline ends. Germline CDR1 reads SEHNR; CDR2 reads FQNEAQ (reference sequence). This CDR3 has 16 residues.

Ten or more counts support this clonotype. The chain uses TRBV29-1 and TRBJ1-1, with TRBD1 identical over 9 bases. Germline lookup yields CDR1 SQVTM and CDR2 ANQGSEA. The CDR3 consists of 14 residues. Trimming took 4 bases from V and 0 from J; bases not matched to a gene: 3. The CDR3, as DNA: TGCAGCGTTGGGACAGGGGTGATGAACACTGAAGCTTTCTTT. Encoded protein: CSVGTGVMNTEAFF.

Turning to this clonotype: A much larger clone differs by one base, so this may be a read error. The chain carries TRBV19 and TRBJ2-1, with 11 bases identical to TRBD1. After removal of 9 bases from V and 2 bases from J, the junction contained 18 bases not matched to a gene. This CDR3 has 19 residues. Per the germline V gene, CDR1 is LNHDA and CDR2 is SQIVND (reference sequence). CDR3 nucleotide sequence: TGTGCCAGAAGACCGGACAGGGGGCCGACGAGACCCGCCTACAATGAGCAGTTCTTC. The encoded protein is CARRPDRGPTRPAYNEQFF. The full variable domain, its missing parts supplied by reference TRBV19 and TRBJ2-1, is DGGITQSPKYLFRKEGQNVTLSCEQNLNHDAMYWYRQDPGQGLRLIYYSQIVNDFQKGDIAEGYSVSREKKESFPLTVTSAQKNPTAFYLCARRPDRGPTRPAYNEQFFGPGTRLTVL.

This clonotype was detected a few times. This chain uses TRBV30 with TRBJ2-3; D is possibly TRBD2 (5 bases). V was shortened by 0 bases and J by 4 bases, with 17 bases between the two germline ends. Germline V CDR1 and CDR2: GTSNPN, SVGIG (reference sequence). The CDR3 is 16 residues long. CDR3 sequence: CAWSVRAAERADTQYF. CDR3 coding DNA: TGTGCCTGGAGTGTGAGGGCAGCAGAGAGGGCAGATACGCAGTATTTT.

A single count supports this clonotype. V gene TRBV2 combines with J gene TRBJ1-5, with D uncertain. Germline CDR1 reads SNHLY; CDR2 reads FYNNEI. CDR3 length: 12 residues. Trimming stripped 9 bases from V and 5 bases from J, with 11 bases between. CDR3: CASGRDDQPQHF. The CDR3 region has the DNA TGTGCCAGTGGTAGGGATGATCAGCCCCAGCATTTT.

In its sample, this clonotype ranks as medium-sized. CDR3 coding DNA: TGTGCCAGTAGTATTTCAGGCTCTGGGGCCAACGTCCTGACTTTC. Encoded protein: CASSISGSGANVLTF. J is TRBJ2-6 and V is TRBV19; D uncertain. The CDR3 loop spans 15 amino acids. V was pared by 3 bases and J by 0 bases, with 6 bases between. From germline, CDR1 is LNHDA and CDR2 SQIVND (reference sequence).

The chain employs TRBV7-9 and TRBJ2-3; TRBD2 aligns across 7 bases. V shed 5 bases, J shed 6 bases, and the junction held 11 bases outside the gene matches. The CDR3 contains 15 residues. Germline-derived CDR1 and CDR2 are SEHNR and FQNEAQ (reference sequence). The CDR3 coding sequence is TGTGCCAGCAGCACTGGGGGGGGGAGATCGGATACGCAGTATTTT. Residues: CASSTGGGRSDTQYF.

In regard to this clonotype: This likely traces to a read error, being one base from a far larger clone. DNA of the CDR3: TGTGTCAGCAGTCCCGGACAGGGAGTATACTATGGCTACACCTTC. Protein: CVSSPGQGVYYGYTF. The chain couples TRBV6-1 to TRBJ1-2; 8 bases are shared with TRBD1. The germline V gene encodes CDR1 MNHNS and CDR2 SASEGT. The CDR3 has 15 residues.

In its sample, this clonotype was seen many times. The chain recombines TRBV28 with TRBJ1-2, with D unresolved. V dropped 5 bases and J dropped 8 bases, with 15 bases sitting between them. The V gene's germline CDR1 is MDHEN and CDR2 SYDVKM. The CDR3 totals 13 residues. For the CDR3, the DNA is TGTGCCAGCAGTCTAACATCCCTCGGGGGCTACACCTTC. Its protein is CASSLTSLGGYTF.

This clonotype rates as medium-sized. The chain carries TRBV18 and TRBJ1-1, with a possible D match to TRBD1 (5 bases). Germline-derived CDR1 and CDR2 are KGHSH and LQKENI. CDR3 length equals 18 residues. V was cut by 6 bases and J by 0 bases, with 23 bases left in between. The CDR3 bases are TGTGCCAGCTCCCCTCCGGGGAAGGGGATCATGATGAACACTGAAGCTTTCTTT. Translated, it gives CASSPPGKGIMMNTEAFF.

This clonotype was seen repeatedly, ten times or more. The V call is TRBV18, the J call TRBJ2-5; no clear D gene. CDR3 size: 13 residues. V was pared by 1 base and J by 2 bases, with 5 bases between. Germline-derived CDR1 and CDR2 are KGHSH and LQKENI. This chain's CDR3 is CASSPQRQETQYF. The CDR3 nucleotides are TGTGCCAGCTCACCACAGCGTCAAGAGACCCAGTACTTC.

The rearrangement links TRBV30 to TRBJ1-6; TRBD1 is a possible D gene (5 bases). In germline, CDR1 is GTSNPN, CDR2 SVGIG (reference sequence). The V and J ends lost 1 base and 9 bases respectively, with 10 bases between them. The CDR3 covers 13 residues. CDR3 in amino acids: CAWSARETSPLHF. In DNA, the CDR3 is TGTGCCTGGAGTGCCAGGGAAACTTCACCCCTCCACTTT.

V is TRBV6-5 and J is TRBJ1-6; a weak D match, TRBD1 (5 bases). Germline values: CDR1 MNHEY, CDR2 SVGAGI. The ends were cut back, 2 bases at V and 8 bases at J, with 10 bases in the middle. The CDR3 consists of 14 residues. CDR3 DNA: TGTGCCAGCAGTTACCCCGGGACTGATTCACCCCTCCACTTT. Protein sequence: CASSYPGTDSPLHF.

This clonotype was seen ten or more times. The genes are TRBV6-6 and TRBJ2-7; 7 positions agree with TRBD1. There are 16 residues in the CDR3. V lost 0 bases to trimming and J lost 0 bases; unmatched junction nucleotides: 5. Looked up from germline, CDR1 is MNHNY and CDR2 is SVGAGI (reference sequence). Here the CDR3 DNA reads TGTGCCAGCAGTTACTCGAACAGGGGCGTCTCCTACGAGCAGTACTTC. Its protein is CASSYSNRGVSYEQYF.

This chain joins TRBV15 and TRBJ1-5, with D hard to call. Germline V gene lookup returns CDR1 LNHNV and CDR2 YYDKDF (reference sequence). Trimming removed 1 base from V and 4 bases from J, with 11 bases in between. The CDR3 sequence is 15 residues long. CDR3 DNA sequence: TGTGCCACCAGCAGAGTTGCTAGGGAAAATCAGCCCCAGCATTTT. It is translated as CATSRVARENQPQHF.

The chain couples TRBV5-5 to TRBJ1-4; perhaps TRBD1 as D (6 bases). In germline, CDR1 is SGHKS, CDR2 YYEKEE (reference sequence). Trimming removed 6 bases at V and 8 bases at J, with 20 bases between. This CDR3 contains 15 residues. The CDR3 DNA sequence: TGTGCCAGCAAGGACCAAAACAGGGAGATCGAAAAACTGTTTTTT. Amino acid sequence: CASKDQNREIEKLFF.

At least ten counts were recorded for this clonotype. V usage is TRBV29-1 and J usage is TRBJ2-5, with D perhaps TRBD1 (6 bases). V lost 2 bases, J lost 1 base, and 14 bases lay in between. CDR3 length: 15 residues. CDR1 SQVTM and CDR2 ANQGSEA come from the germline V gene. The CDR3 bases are TGCAGCGTTGAAAGTTGGGTCAGGGGCCAAGAGACCCAGTACTTC. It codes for CSVESWVRGQETQYF.

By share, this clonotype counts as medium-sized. Here the CDR3 DNA reads TGTGCCACCAGTGACCCCGGGACAGGGCCCGAAAAACTGTTTTTT. As protein: CATSDPGTGPEKLFF. The genes are TRBV24-1 and TRBJ1-4; 9 nucleotides agree with TRBD1. Trimming took 4 bases from V and 8 from J; bases not matched to a gene: 7. CDR1 is KGHDR and CDR2 is SFDVKD in the germline V gene. This CDR3 spans 15 amino acids.

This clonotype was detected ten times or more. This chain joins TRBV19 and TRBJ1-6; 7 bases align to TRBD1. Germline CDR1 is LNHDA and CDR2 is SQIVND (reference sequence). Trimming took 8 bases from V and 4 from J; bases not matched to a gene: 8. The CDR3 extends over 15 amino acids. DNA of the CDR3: TGTGCCAGTTCACAGGGGAGTGGATATAATTCACCCCTCCACTTT. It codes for CASSQGSGYNSPLHF.

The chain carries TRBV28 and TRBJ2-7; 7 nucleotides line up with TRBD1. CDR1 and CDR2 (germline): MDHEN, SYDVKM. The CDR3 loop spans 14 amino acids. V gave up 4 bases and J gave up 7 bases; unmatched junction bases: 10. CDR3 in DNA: TGTGCCAGCAGTTCCTCGAGACAGGGTTATGAGCAGTACTTC. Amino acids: CASSSSRQGYEQYF.

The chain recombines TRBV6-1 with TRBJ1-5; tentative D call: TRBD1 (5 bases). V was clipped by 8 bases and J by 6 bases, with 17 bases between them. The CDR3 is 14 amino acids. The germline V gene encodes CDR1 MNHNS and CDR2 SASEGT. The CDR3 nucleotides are TGTGCCAGCCTCTCACAGGTTGGGAGTCAGCCCCAGCATTTT. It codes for CASLSQVGSQPQHF.